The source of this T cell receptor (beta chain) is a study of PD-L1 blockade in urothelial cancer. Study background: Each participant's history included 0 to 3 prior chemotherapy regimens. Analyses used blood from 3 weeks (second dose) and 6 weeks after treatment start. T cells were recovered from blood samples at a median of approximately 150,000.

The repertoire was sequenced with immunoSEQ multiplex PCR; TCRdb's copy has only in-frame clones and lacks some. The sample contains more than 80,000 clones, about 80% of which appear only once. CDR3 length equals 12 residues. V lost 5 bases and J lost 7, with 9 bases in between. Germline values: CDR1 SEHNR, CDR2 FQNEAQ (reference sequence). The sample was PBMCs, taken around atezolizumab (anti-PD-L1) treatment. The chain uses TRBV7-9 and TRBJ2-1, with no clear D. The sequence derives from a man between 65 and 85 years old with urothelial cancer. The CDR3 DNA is TGTGCCAGCAGCCCTGGCACGAATGAGCAGTTCTTC. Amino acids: CASSPGTNEQFF.